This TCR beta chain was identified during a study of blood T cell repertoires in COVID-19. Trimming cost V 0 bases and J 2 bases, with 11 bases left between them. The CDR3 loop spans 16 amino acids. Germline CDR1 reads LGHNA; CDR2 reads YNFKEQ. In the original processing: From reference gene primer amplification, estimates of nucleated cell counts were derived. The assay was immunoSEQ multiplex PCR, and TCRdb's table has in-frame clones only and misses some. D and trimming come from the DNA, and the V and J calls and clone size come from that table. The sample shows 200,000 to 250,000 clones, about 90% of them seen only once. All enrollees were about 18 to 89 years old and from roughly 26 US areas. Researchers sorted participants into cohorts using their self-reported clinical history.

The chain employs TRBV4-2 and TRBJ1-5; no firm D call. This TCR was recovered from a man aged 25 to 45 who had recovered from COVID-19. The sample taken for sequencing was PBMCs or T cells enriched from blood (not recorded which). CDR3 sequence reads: CASSQDRAGGNQPQHF. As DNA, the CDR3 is TGTGCCAGCAGCCAAGATCGAGCCGGGGGCAATCAGCCCCAGCATTTT.